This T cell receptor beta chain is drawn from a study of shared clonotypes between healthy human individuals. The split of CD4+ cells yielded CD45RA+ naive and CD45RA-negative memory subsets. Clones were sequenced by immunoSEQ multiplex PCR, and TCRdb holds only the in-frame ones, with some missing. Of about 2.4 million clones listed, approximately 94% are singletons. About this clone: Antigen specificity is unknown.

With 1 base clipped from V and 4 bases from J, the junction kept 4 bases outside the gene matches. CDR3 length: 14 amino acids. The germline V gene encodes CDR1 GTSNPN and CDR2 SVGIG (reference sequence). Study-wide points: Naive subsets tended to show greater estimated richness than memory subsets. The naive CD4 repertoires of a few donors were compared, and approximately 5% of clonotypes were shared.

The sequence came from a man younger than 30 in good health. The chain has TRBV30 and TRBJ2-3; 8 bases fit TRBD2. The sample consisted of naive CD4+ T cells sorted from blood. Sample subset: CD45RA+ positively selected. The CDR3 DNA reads TGTGCCTGGAGTGCTTCGCGGGGGGCAGATACGCAGTATTTT. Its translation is CAWSASRGADTQYF.